Below, one T cell receptor beta chain is given with its context. The CDR3 has 15 residues. CDR1 is MNHEY, CDR2 SVGAGI, per germline. Between the trimmed V and J ends, which lost 3 bases and 0 bases, there was a span of 8 bases. The Seattle patients joined while their infection was active and were tracked longitudinally afterward. Data came from immunoSEQ multiplex PCR; TCRdb stores just in-frame clones and leaves some out. This sample yields 170,000 or so clones, of which about 87% are seen a single time; roughly 0.53% belongs to the top ten. These data come from a study of blood T cell repertoires in COVID-19.

The origin of this receptor is a man in his fifties or sixties with COVID-19, enrolled during active disease. The chain has TRBV6-5 and TRBJ2-2; D is perhaps TRBD2 (6 bases). Specimen: peripheral blood. CDR3 sequence reads: CASSYLAPNTGELFF. Written as DNA, the CDR3 is TGTGCCAGCAGTTATCTAGCGCCGAACACCGGGGAGCTGTTTTTT.